This T cell receptor (beta chain) emerged from a study of early T cells in non-severe SARS-CoV-2 infection. About the study: Sequencing input comprised bulk RNA from unsorted whole blood; chain pairing was not available.

Concerning this clonotype: Antigen specificity is unknown.

Individual cDNA molecules carried attached unique molecular identifiers. Each CDR3 protein gets one entry after TCRdb re-called the 5' RACE reads with MiXCR. The table has fewer than 30,000 distinct CDR3 sequences, about 4.5% seen once. There are 14 residues in the CDR3. Trimming left V 0 bases short and J 3 bases short, with 7 bases between. CDR1 is ENHRY and CDR2 is SYGVKD in the germline V gene. Study-level points and caveats: Matches to VDJdb favored anti-spike CD8 responses and missed private and CD4 specificities.

This receptor was taken from an adult who was a healthcare worker with PCR-confirmed SARS-CoV-2 infection or an uninfected control (not recorded which). The sequencing input was whole blood. The chain combines TRBV10-3 with TRBJ2-3; D might be TRBD2 (5 bases). CDR3 loop: CAISESLATDTQYF. CDR3 DNA: TGTGCCATCAGTGAGTCGTTAGCGACAGATACGCAGTATTTT.